This is a list of T cell receptor beta chains from one sample in a study of T-cell reconstitution after alpha-beta-depleted transplantation in children. A single record per CDR3 protein comes from TCRdb applying MiXCR to the PCR reads. The data contain 120,000 to 150,000 distinct CDR3 sequences, roughly 8.8% of them singletons. The sample here was PBMCs, mostly from graft donor cells, taken 180 days after TCRalphabeta/CD19-depleted stem cell transplant. The origin of the receptors is a female patient between 2 and 15 years old who had a stem cell transplant for congenital amegakaryocytic thrombocytopenia, so the T cells may come from the graft donor. Both conserved end residues are part of each CDR3. Each record gives: J gene, D gene, clone size, V gene, CDR3 protein, CDR3 DNA. A D gene is named only where the DNA matches it firmly. Clone sizes are given selectively: once, few, many, or a class where the clone is expanded.

>TRBJ2-2|NA|many|TRBV3-1
CASSHRLDTGELFF
TGTGCCAGCAGCCACAGACTAGACACCGGGGAGCTGTTTTTT
>TRBJ2-2|NA|few|TRBV7-2
CASSLVLGFIGELFF
TGTGCCAGCAGCTTAGTTCTAGGGTTTATCGGGGAGCTGTTTTTT
>TRBJ2-5|TRBD2|medium-sized|TRBV5-1
CASSFMVAGPQETQYF
TGCGCCAGCAGCTTCATGGTAGCGGGCCCTCAAGAGACCCAGTACTTC
>TRBJ2-3|NA|NA|TRBV5-1
CASSLAGGFGADTQYF
TGCGCCAGCAGCTTGGCCGGCGGGTTCGGGGCAGATACGCAGTATTTT
>TRBJ2-2|NA|many|TRBV10-3
CASENTGELFF
TGTGCCAGTGAGAACACCGGGGAGCTGTTTTTT
>TRBJ2-3|TRBD2|many|TRBV20-1
CSAVAGGPLDTQYF
TGCAGTGCGGTAGCGGGGGGGCCGTTAGATACGCAGTATTTT
>TRBJ1-6|NA|many|TRBV6-1
CASQPGPNSPLHF
TGTGCCAGCCAACCGGGGCCAAATTCACCCCTCCACTTT
>TRBJ2-7|NA|NA|TRBV5-1
CASSPSLLTGITYEQYF
TGCGCCAGCAGCCCATCCCTACTAACAGGGATCACCTACGAGCAGTACTTC
>TRBJ2-4|NA|many|TRBV28
CASSFPPGENIQYF
TGTGCCAGCAGTTTTCCCCCGGGGGAAAACATTCAGTACTTC
>TRBJ2-2|TRBD1|many|TRBV25-1
CASSEWEGGYTGELFF
TGTGCCAGCAGTGAATGGGAAGGGGGCTACACCGGGGAGCTGTTTTTT
>TRBJ2-3|NA|many|TRBV20-1
CSAWDSGDTQYF
TGCAGTGCCTGGGACTCCGGAGATACGCAGTATTTT
>TRBJ1-4|TRBD1|NA|TRBV6-1
CVSTTTGVREKLFF
TGTGTCAGCACCACGACAGGGGTTAGAGAAAAACTGTTTTTT
>TRBJ1-1|NA|many|TRBV10-2
CASSEQGRTEAFF
TGCGCCAGCAGTGAGCAGGGGAGGACTGAAGCTTTCTTT
>TRBJ2-3|TRBD2|many|TRBV20-1
CSANRLAGVLDTQYF
TGCAGTGCAAACCGACTAGCGGGAGTATTAGATACGCAGTATTTT
>TRBJ2-1|TRBD2|many|TRBV5-4
CASRSYGGGTYNEQFF
TGTGCCAGCAGGTCCTATGGGGGGGGGACTTACAATGAGCAGTTCTTC
>TRBJ2-5|NA|many|TRBV28
CASSQRTALRETQYF
TGTGCCAGCAGTCAGCGGACAGCCCTAAGGGAGACCCAGTACTTC
>TRBJ1-2|NA|many|TRBV5-1
CASTTQGWGYTF
TGCGCCAGCACGACTCAGGGGTGGGGCTACACCTTC
>TRBJ2-7|NA|many|TRBV5-1
CASSLGATSTYEQYF
TGCGCCAGCAGCTTGGGGGCAACTTCTACCTACGAGCAGTACTTC
>TRBJ2-4|NA|many|TRBV20-1
CSAFTSNVAPKNIQYF
TGCAGTGCGTTCACTAGTAACGTCGCCCCCAAAAACATTCAGTACTTC
>TRBJ2-3|NA|many|TRBV28
CASSHSADTQYF
TGTGCCAGCAGTCATTCGGCCGATACGCAGTATTTT
>TRBJ1-2|TRBD1|NA|TRBV6-1
CASSEALDRGAYGYTF
TGTGCCAGCAGTGAAGCGCTGGACAGGGGCGCCTATGGCTACACCTTC
>TRBJ2-1|NA|NA|TRBV7-2
CASSLAQGGNEQFF
TGTGCCAGCAGCTTAGCACAGGGTGGCAATGAGCAGTTCTTC
>TRBJ2-7|NA|NA|TRBV11-1
CASSSRRAAGDEQYF
TGTGCCAGCAGCTCCCGGCGCGCAGCCGGGGACGAGCAGTACTTC
>TRBJ2-1|NA|many|TRBV20-1
CSARDGNGSSYNEQFF
TGCAGTGCTAGAGATGGGAACGGGAGCTCCTACAATGAGCAGTTCTTC
>TRBJ2-1|NA|many|TRBV20-1
CSASFTLGATYNEQFF
TGCAGTGCTAGCTTCACCCTAGGAGCAACCTACAATGAGCAGTTCTTC
>TRBJ2-3|TRBD2|NA|TRBV12-3/TRBV12-4
CASSFLAGGPPDTQYF
TGTGCCAGCAGTTTCCTAGCGGGGGGGCCGCCAGATACGCAGTATTTT
>TRBJ2-7|TRBD1|many|TRBV7-6
CASSLGPLRQGRTYEQYF
TGTGCCAGCAGCTTAGGACCCCTACGACAGGGTAGGACCTACGAGCAGTACTTC